The clone carrying this TCR beta chain came up many times. Its antigen remains unknown. This sample was included in a study of neurological immune-mediated disorders. General study findings and limits: Falling below healthy controls, multiple sclerosis showed the least TCR clonal expansion, while HTLV-1-associated myelopathy showed the most.

Time point specified: longitudinal time-point 1 (baseline). The junction had 5 bases not matched to a gene; V was cut back by 3 bases and J by 2 bases. Germline V CDR1 and CDR2: SGDLS, YYNGEE. The length of the CDR3 is 14 residues. From the 5' RACE reads, TCRdb called clonotypes with MiXCR, one entry per CDR3 protein. The sample has 70,000 to 75,000 distinct CDR3 sequences, around 13% seen once. The source of this sequence is a female donor with HTLV-1-associated myelopathy (HAM/TSP). Input material: PBMCs. J is TRBJ2-7 and V is TRBV9; 7 bases line up with TRBD1. In DNA form, the CDR3 reads TGTGCCAGCAGCGCCAAGACAGGGCCCTACGAGCAGTACTTC. This gives the protein CASSAKTGPYEQYF.